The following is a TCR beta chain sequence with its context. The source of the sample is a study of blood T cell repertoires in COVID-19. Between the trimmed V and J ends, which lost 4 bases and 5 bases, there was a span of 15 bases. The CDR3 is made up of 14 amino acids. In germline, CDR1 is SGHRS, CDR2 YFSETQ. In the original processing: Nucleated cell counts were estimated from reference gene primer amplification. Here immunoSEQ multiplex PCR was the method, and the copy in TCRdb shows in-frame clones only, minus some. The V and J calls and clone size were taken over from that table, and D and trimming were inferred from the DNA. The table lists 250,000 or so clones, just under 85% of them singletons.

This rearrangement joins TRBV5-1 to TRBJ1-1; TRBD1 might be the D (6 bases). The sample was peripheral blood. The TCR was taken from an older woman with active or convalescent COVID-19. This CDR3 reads CASSPVPGETEAFF. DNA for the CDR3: TGCGCCAGCAGCCCGGTCCCAGGGGAGACTGAAGCTTTCTTT.